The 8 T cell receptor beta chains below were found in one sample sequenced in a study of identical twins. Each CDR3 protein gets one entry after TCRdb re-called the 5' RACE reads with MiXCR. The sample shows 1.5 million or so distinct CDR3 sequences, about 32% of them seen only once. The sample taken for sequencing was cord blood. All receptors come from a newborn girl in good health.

The CDR3 DNA is TGTGCCAGCAGTAGAGGGGAAGGGACCCTTGAGCAGTACTTC. Protein: CASSRGEGTLEQYF. The rearrangement uses TRBV6-2 or TRBV6-3 and TRBJ2-7, with D perhaps being TRBD1 or TRBD2 (5 bases each). The CDR3 is 14 amino acids. The germline V gene encodes CDR1 MNHEY and CDR2 SVGEGT. Between the trimmed V and J ends, which lost 5 bases and 7 bases, there was a span of 18 bases.

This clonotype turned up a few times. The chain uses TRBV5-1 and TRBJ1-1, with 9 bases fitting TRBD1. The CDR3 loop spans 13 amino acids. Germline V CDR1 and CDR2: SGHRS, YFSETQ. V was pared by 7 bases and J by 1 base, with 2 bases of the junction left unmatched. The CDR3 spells CASGTGTNTEAFF. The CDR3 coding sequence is TGCGCCAGCGGGACAGGGACGAACACTGAAGCTTTCTTT.

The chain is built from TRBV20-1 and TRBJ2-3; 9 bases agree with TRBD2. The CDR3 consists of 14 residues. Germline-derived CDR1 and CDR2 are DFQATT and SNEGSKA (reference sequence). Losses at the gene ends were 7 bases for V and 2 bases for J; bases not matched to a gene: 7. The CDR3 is CSVKRGDNTDTQYF. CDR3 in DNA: TGCAGTGTTAAGCGGGGGGATAACACAGATACGCAGTATTTT.

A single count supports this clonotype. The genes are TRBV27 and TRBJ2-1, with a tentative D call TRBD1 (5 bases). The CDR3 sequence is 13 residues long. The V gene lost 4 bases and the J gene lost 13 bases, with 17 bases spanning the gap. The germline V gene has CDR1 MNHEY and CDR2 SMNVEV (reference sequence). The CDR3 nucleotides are TGTGCCAGCAGTTGGGCAGGGAAAGAGACCCAGTTCTTC. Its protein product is CASSWAGKETQFF.

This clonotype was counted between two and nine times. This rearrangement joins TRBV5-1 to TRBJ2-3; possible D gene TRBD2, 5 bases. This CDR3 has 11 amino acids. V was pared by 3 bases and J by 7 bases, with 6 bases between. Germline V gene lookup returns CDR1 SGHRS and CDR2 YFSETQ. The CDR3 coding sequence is TGCGCCAGCAGCTCGGACTATACGCAGTATTTT. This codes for CASSSDYTQYF.

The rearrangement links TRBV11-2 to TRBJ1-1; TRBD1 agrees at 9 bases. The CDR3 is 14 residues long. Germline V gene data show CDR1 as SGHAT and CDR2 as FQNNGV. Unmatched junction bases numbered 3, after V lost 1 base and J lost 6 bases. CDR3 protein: CASSLGQGVSEAFF. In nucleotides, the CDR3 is TGTGCCAGCAGCTTAGGACAGGGGGTCTCTGAAGCTTTCTTT. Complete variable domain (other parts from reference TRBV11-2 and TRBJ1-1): EAGVAQSPRYKIIEKRQSVAFWCNPISGHATLYWYQQILGQGPKLLIQFQNNGVVDDSQLPKDRFSAERLKGVDSTLKIQPAKLEDSAVYLCASSLGQGVSEAFFGQGTRLTVV.

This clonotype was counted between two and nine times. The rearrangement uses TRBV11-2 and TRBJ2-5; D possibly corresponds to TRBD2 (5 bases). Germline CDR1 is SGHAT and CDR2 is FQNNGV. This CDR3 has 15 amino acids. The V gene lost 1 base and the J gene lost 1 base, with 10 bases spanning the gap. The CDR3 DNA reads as TGTGCCAGCAGCTTAGTGCGGGCCACCCAAGAGACCCAGTACTTC. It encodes CASSLVRATQETQYF.

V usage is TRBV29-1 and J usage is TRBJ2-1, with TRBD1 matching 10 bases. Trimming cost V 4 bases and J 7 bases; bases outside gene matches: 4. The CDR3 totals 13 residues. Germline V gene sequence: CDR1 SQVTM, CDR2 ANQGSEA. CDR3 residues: CSVARDRGNEQFF. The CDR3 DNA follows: TGCAGCGTTGCTCGGGACAGGGGAAATGAGCAGTTCTTC.